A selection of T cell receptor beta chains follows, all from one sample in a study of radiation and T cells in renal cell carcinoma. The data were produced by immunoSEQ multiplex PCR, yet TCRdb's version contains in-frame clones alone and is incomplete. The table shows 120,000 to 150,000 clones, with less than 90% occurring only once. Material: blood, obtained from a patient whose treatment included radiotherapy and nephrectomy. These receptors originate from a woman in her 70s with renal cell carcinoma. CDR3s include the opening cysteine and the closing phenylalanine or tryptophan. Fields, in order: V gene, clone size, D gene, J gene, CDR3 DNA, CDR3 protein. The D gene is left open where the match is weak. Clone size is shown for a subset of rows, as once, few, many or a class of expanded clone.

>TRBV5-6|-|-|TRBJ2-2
TGTGCCAGCAGCTTGCTGGGGCCGGGCACCGGGGAGCTGTTTTTT
CASSLLGPGTGELFF
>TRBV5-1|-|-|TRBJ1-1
TGCGCCAGCAGCCGGGCGGGTAGGGACACTGAAGCTTTCTTT
CASSRAGRDTEAFF
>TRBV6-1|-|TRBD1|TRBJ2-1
TGTGCCAGCAGTTCCACAGGGGGCCCTTTACATGAGCAGTTCTTC
CASSSTGGPLHEQFF
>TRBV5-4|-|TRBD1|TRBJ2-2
TGTGCCAGCAGCCCAGGGACAGGGGGCGTTGGGAACACCGGGGAGCTGTTTTTT
CASSPGTGGVGNTGELFF
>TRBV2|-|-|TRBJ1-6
TGTGCCAGCAGTTATTCAGGCGGAGGGGACAATTCACCCCTCCACTTT
CASSYSGGGDNSPLHF
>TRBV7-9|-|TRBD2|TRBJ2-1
TGTGCCAGCAGCCGAGGGCCTAGCGGGGGAGCAGGGTACAATGAGCAGTTCTTC
CASSRGPSGGAGYNEQFF
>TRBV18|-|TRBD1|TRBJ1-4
TGTGCCAGCTCCCTCAGGGGGGACGGTGAAAAACTGTTTTTT
CASSLRGDGEKLFF
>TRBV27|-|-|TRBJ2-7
TGTGCCAGCAGTTTGGCGGGAGAGCAGTACTTC
CASSLAGEQYF
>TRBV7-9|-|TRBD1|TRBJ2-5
TGTGCCAGCAGCGTCCTAGTGGGACAGGAGACCCAGTACTTC
CASSVLVGQETQYF
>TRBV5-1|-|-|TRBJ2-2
TGCGCCAGCAGCCGGGACGGATACACCGGGGAGCTGTTTTTT
CASSRDGYTGELFF
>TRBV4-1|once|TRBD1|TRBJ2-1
TGCGCCAGCAGCCAAGATTCGCTAGGGACAGGTTACTACAATGAGCAGTTCTTC
CASSQDSLGTGYYNEQFF
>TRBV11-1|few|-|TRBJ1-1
TGTGCCAGCAGCTTAGTTTCTCGGGGAGAAGCTTTCTTT
CASSLVSRGEAFF
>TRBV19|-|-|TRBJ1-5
TGTGCCAGTACAAACCAGGGCAATCAGCCCCAGCATTTT
CASTNQGNQPQHF
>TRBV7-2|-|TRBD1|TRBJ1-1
TGTGCCAGCAGCTCTATCGGGACAGTGAACACTGAAGCTTTCTTT
CASSSIGTVNTEAFF
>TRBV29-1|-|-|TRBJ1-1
TGCAGCGTGGCTGCGACGAGCGGGAGGAGCGATGAAGCTTTCTTT
CSVAATSGRSDEAFF
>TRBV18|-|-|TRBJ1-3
TGTGCCAGCTCACCGGGACACCTCTCTGGAAACACCATATATTTT
CASSPGHLSGNTIYF
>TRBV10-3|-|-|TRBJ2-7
TGTGCCATCAGTGAAACCATTCAGGGGTGGGACGAGCAGTACTTC
CAISETIQGWDEQYF
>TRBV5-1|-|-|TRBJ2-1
TGCGCCAGCAGCCATCCGGCGACTCAAGCAATTGAGCAGTTCTTC
CASSHPATQAIEQFF
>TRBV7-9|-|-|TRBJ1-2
TGTGCCAGCAGCTTATTACAAGGGGATGGCTACACCTTC
CASSLLQGDGYTF
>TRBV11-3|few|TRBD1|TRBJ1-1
TGTGCCAGCAGCTCCGGACAGGGGATGAACACTGAAGCTTTCTTT
CASSSGQGMNTEAFF
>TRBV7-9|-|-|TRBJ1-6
TGTGCCAGCAGCCGCGACAGCCACTATAATTCACCCCTCCACTTT
CASSRDSHYNSPLHF
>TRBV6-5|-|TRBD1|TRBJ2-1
TGTGCCAGCAGTTACAAGGGAGCAGGGGGCAGGAATGAGCAGTTCTTC
CASSYKGAGGRNEQFF
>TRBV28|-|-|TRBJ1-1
TGTGCCAGCAGTTTAAGTGGGGGACAGAACACTGAAGCTTTCTTT
CASSLSGGQNTEAFF
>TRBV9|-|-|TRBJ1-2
TGTGCCAGCAGCGTAGTTACCTCAGGGGAGGATGGCTACACCTTC
CASSVVTSGEDGYTF
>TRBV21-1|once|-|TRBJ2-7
TGTGCCAGCAGCGCACTAGCGGGGACCTACGAGCAGTACTTC
CASSALAGTYEQYF
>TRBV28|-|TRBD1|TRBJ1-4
TGTGCCAGCAGTTCCCTCTTAGACAGGGGGCGCAGAACTGAAAAACTGTTTTTT
CASSSLLDRGRRTEKLFF
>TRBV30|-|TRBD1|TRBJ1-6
TGTGCCGGGAGGGACAGCCATAATTCACCCCTCCACTTT
CAGRDSHNSPLHF
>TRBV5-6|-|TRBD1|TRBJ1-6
TGTGCCAGCACCCCACGGACAGGGGCCTATAATTCACCCCTCCACTTT
CASTPRTGAYNSPLHF
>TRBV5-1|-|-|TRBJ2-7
TGCGCCAGCAGCCCCGACAGGTCCTACGAGCAGTACTTC
CASSPDRSYEQYF
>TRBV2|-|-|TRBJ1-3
TGTGCCAGCAGGGAGCAGGGAAAAGGCCTCTCTGGAAACACCATATATTTT
CASREQGKGLSGNTIYF
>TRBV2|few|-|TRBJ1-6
TGTGCCAGCAGTGAAGGCATTAATTCACCCCTCCACTTT
CASSEGINSPLHF
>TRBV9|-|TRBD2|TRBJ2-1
TGTGCCAGCAGCCCACGGACTAGCGGGGGCTACAATGAGCAGTTCTTC
CASSPRTSGGYNEQFF
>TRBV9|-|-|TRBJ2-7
TGTGCCAGCAGCACTCGAGGGGGGGCCCCCTACGAGCAGTACTTC
CASSTRGGAPYEQYF